These 10 T cell receptor beta chains were sequenced from one sample in a study of patients and donors after allogeneic stem cell transplantation. TCRdb independently ran MiXCR on the RT-PCR reads; one entry per CDR3 protein. The sample holds approximately 200,000 distinct CDR3 sequences, more than 35% seen once. The sequenced sample was blood, either unsorted or a sorted T cell fraction (not recorded which). Source of these receptors: a human donor who was either an allogeneic HSCT recipient or a stem cell or donor lymphocyte infusion donor (not recorded which). It is not recorded whose cells these are; they may come from a transplant donor.

This rearrangement joins TRBV5-1 to TRBJ2-1, with TRBD2 matching over 8 bases. V shed 1 base and J 0 bases; nucleotides not matched to a gene: 3. Germline V lookup: CDR1 SGHRS, CDR2 YFSETQ. The length of the CDR3 is 16 residues. CDR3 protein: CASSLIAGSSYNEQFF. CDR3 sequence (DNA): TGCGCCAGCAGCTTGATAGCGGGGAGCTCCTACAATGAGCAGTTCTTC.

This clonotype has a single count. This chain joins TRBV4-1 and TRBJ1-1; no firm D call. Germline CDR1 and CDR2: MGHRA and YSYEKL. The V end was cut by 4 bases, the J end by 4 bases, with 13 bases between. The CDR3 length is 14 residues. As DNA, the CDR3 is TGCGCCAGCAGCCGCGGGCTTATAAGCACTGAAGCTTTCTTT. It yields the protein CASSRGLISTEAFF.

The V call is TRBV29-1, the J call TRBJ2-1; 7 positions match TRBD1. This CDR3 region has 15 residues. Germline V gene data show CDR1 as SQVTM and CDR2 as ANQGSEA. V dropped 3 bases and J dropped 6; count of bases not matched to a gene: 11. CDR3 coding DNA: TGCAGCGTTGATAGGGTTGGGACAGACTGCAATGAGCAGTTCTTC. This translates into CSVDRVGTDCNEQFF.

This clonotype was observed a few times. This chain uses TRBV12-3 or TRBV12-4 with TRBJ1-1; D is possibly TRBD1 (5 bases). The CDR3 is made up of 14 amino acids. Trimming removed 3 bases from V and 1 base from J, with 9 bases in between. CDR3 nucleotides: TGTGCCAGCAGTTTCCCCGGACAGAACACTGAAGCTTTCTTT. Translated: CASSFPGQNTEAFF.

The V call is TRBV4-3, the J call TRBJ2-2; 13 bases agree with TRBD2. CDR1 and CDR2 (germline): LGHNA, YSLEER. Trimming removed 3 bases from V and 5 bases from J; junction bases left unmatched: 3. The CDR3 runs 16 residues. CDR3 residues: CASSHELAGGTGELFF. DNA for the CDR3: TGCGCCAGCAGCCATGAACTAGCGGGAGGGACCGGGGAGCTGTTTTTT.

This sequence joins TRBV5-1 and TRBJ2-1; D could derive from TRBD1 or TRBD2 (5 bases each). The germline V gene has CDR1 SGHRS and CDR2 YFSETQ. The CDR3 loop spans 19 amino acids. Trimming took 4 bases from V and 6 from J, leaving 29 bases between them. This CDR3 reads CASSPIQATGSLPANEQFF. CDR3 nucleotides: TGCGCCAGCAGCCCTATACAGGCAACGGGATCCCTACCTGCCAATGAGCAGTTCTTC.

In this sample, this clonotype turned up a few times. The chain combines TRBV10-3 with TRBJ1-1, with TRBD1 as a possible D gene (6 bases). There are 17 residues in the CDR3. The germline CDR1 and CDR2 sequences are ENHRY and SYGVKD. Trimming took 2 bases from V and 4 from J, leaving 20 bases between them. The CDR3 DNA sequence: TGTGCCATCAGTGAGATAACAGGGAGCGTGAGTGTCACTGAAGCTTTCTTT. Translating it yields CAISEITGSVSVTEAFF.

The chain carries TRBV12-3 or TRBV12-4 and TRBJ1-6; 8 bases match TRBD1. There are 14 residues in the CDR3. The V gene end was trimmed by 4 bases and the J gene end by 8 bases; junction bases not matched to a gene: 4. The CDR3 spells CASSSGQGYSPLHF. CDR3 in DNA: TGTGCCAGCAGTTCCGGACAGGGTTATTCACCCCTCCACTTT.

This clonotype has only a few counts. The chain has TRBV12-3 or TRBV12-4 and TRBJ1-5; D might be TRBD1 (6 bases). The V gene lost 0 bases and the J gene lost 4 bases, with 13 bases spanning the gap. The CDR3 consists of 16 residues. DNA for the CDR3: TGTGCCAGCAGTTTAGCGTTGGGGCAGGGGAATCAGCCCCAGCATTTT. Its protein product is CASSLALGQGNQPQHF.

This rearrangement joins TRBV3-1 to TRBJ1-4; a weak D match, TRBD1 (5 bases). V lost 4 bases, J lost 5 bases, and 14 bases lay in between. In germline, CDR1 is LGHDT, CDR2 YNNKEL (reference sequence). There are 15 residues in the CDR3. In DNA form, the CDR3 reads TGTGCCAGCAGCCCTTTCCGGGGGTCGAATGAAAAACTGTTTTTT. Translation: CASSPFRGSNEKLFF.